This T cell receptor beta chain was recovered during a study of blood T cell repertoires in COVID-19. Study context: The samples span acute and convalescent COVID-19 from the United States, Italy and Spain. Nucleic acid was either cDNA or gDNA, and it came from T cells, B-cell-depleted T cells, or PBMCs.

Original handling: Reference gene primers were amplified, and this amplification served to estimate nucleated cell counts. TCRdb keeps only in-frame clones here, not all; method: immunoSEQ multiplex PCR. From that table come the V and J calls and clone size; the DNA was used to work out D and trimming. The table has fewer than 150,000 clones, roughly 79% seen once. With 4 bases clipped from V and 6 bases from J, the junction kept 6 bases outside the gene matches. Germline CDR1 and CDR2: LGHDT and YNNKEL (reference sequence). CDR3 length: 15 residues. Sequenced material: peripheral blood. This TCR derives from a man older than 75 with acute or convalescent COVID-19. The chain has TRBV3-1 (or the pseudogene TRBV3-2) and TRBJ2-2, with TRBD2 identical over 9 bases. The CDR3: CASSLRLAVSGELFF. CDR3 nucleotides: TGTGCCAGCAGCCTCCGACTAGCGGTCTCCGGGGAGCTGTTTTTT.